The 29 T cell receptor beta chains listed next were all sequenced from one sample in a study of identical twins. Via MiXCR, TCRdb re-called the 5' RACE reads, giving one row per CDR3 protein. Among under 900,000 distinct CDR3 sequences listed, 18% were seen once. This same sample was also taken into another study, of T cells expressing NK-cell markers.

The sample was PBMCs. The receptors stem from a woman aged 18-29 years in good health.

V and J are TRBV7-3 and TRBJ1-1; D unresolved. The ends were cut back, 6 bases at V and 3 bases at J, with 11 bases in the middle. The CDR3 spans 13 residues. Per the germline V gene, CDR1 is SGHTA and CDR2 is FQGTGA. The chain's CDR3 is CASRDRTYTEAFF. CDR3 coding DNA: TGTGCCAGCAGGGATCGGACCTACACTGAAGCTTTCTTT.

This clonotype has just a few counts. The DNA for the CDR3 is TGTGCCAGCAGTGGCCACTTAAAACAGCTGAACACTGAAGCTTTCTTT. This sequence encodes CASSGHLKQLNTEAFF. This rearrangement joins TRBV12-3 or TRBV12-4 to TRBJ1-1; no reliable D call. V was trimmed by 5 bases and J by 0 bases, leaving 16 bases between them. There are 16 residues in the CDR3.

V and J are TRBV12-3 or TRBV12-4 and TRBJ2-5; TRBD1 matches 7 bases. This CDR3 has 14 amino acids. Trimming cost V 6 bases and J 2 bases; bases outside gene matches: 6. CDR3 in DNA: TGTGCCAGCAGACCCCCGGGACAGCAAGAGACCCAGTACTTC. This translates into CASRPPGQQETQYF.

In its sample, this clonotype was seen a few times. V gene TRBV6-1 combines with J gene TRBJ1-1, with no clear D. Germline CDR1 MNHNS, CDR2 SASEGT. The CDR3 runs 14 residues. Trimming took 6 bases from V and 10 from J, leaving 21 bases between them. CDR3 coding DNA: TGTGCCAGCAGCCAAATGACGGGGATGGGTATAGCTTTCTTT. This encodes CASSQMTGMGIAFF.

This clonotype was seen more than once but under ten times. V usage is TRBV20-1 and J usage is TRBJ2-1; possible D gene TRBD1, 6 bases. Germline values: CDR1 DFQATT, CDR2 SNEGSKA (reference sequence). CDR3 size: 13 residues. Trimming took 6 bases from V and 2 from J, leaving 11 bases between them. DNA for the CDR3: TGCAGTGCGACGGACAGAGCCTACAATGAGCAGTTCTTC. It codes for CSATDRAYNEQFF.

In its sample, this clonotype was seen many times. This chain connects TRBV12-3 or TRBV12-4 to TRBJ2-3; D not certain. Deletions cut 6 bases from V and 4 bases from J, with 8 bases between. The CDR3 has 12 residues. The CDR3: CASSPNADTQYF. In DNA, the CDR3 is TGTGCCAGCAGCCCAAATGCAGATACGCAGTATTTT.

The chain joins TRBV10-3 to TRBJ1-2; D possibly corresponds to TRBD1 (5 bases). CDR1 and CDR2 (germline): ENHRY, SYGVKD. The CDR3 length is 13 residues. Trimming took off 4 bases at V and 2 bases at J, with 8 bases between the two ends. The CDR3 region is CAISGDENYGYTF. The CDR3 coding sequence is TGTGCCATCAGTGGGGACGAGAACTATGGCTACACCTTC.

This clonotype was recorded a few times. The chain couples TRBV20-1 to TRBJ2-1; D is perhaps TRBD1 (6 bases). V lost 6 bases and J lost 0, with 18 bases in between. Germline lookup yields CDR1 DFQATT and CDR2 SNEGSKA (reference sequence). The CDR3 runs 16 residues. The CDR3 sequence: CSAKESQGYSYNEQFF. CDR3 sequence (DNA): TGCAGTGCCAAGGAAAGCCAGGGGTACTCCTACAATGAGCAGTTCTTC.

This clonotype was seen only a few times. The genes are TRBV6-2 or TRBV6-3 and TRBJ1-1; no firm D call. V dropped 6 bases and J dropped 1 base, with 12 bases sitting between them. The CDR3 is 14 amino acids. Germline CDR1 MNHEY, CDR2 SVGEGT. The CDR3 spells CASRFKTRNTEAFF. CDR3 bases: TGTGCCAGCAGGTTTAAGACAAGGAACACTGAAGCTTTCTTT.

DNA for the CDR3: TGTGCCACCTACAGAGGGACACCCCTCCACTTT. Encoded protein: CATYRGTPLHF. The rearrangement uses TRBV15 and TRBJ1-6; D is ambiguous. CDR3 length equals 11 residues. Per germline, CDR1 LNHNV and CDR2 YYDKDF (reference sequence). The V gene lost 8 bases and the J gene lost 11 bases, with 10 bases spanning the gap. The complete variable domain, with remaining parts taken from reference TRBV15 and TRBJ1-6, reads DAMVIQNPRYQVTQFGKPVTLSCSQTLNHNVMYWYQQKSSQAPKLLFHYYDKDFNNEADTPDNFQSRRPNTSFCFLDIRSPGLGDTAMYLCATYRGTPLHFGNGTRLTVT.

Only a few counts were recorded for this clonotype. The chain has TRBV3-1 and TRBJ1-2; D is unclear. The germline V gene has CDR1 LGHDT and CDR2 YNNKEL (reference sequence). V lost 4 bases and J 4 bases, leaving 10 bases between the germline ends. The CDR3 covers 13 residues. Here the CDR3 reads CASSPDPGYGYTF. Written as DNA, the CDR3 is TGTGCCAGCAGCCCCGACCCCGGCTATGGCTACACCTTC.

The chain couples TRBV28 to TRBJ2-2, with D hard to call. Germline assignment: CDR1 MDHEN and CDR2 SYDVKM. The CDR3 covers 15 residues. Trimming cost V 3 bases and J 5 bases, with 13 bases left between them. The CDR3 sequence is CASSFGKGRTGELFF. The CDR3 nucleotides are TGTGCCAGCAGTTTTGGAAAGGGTAGGACCGGGGAGCTGTTTTTT.

This clonotype was detected only a few times. This chain uses TRBV15 with TRBJ2-7, with D perhaps being TRBD1 or TRBD2 (5 bases each). CDR1 and CDR2 (germline): LNHNV, YYDKDF (reference sequence). Trimming left V 0 bases short and J 3 bases short, with 9 bases between. CDR3 length: 14 amino acids. CDR3 sequence (DNA): TGTGCCACCAGCAGAGAAGCAGGGAGCTACGAGCAGTACTTC. Its protein is CATSREAGSYEQYF. The whole variable domain, remainder taken from reference TRBV15 and TRBJ2-7, is DAMVIQNPRYQVTQFGKPVTLSCSQTLNHNVMYWYQQKSSQAPKLLFHYYDKDFNNEADTPDNFQSRRPNTSFCFLDIRSPGLGDTAMYLCATSREAGSYEQYFGPGTRLTVT.

V is TRBV7-9 and J is TRBJ2-7; 12 bases map to TRBD2. Per the germline V gene, CDR1 is SEHNR and CDR2 is FQNEAQ (reference sequence). The CDR3 is made up of 16 amino acids. The trim removed 4 bases at V and 4 bases at J, leaving 8 bases unmatched. CDR3 loop: CASSYGLAGSSYEQYF. For the CDR3, the DNA is TGTGCCAGCAGCTACGGACTAGCGGGGTCTTCGTACGAGCAGTACTTC.

The V call is TRBV20-1, the J call TRBJ2-1; TRBD2 matches 14 bases. Germline CDR1 is DFQATT and CDR2 is SNEGSKA (reference sequence). This CDR3 comprises 18 residues. V lost 6 bases, J lost 1 base, and 11 bases stayed unmatched. The CDR3 is CSASRTSGRSSSYNEQFF. The CDR3 DNA sequence: TGCAGTGCCAGCCGGACTAGCGGGAGGTCCAGTTCCTACAATGAGCAGTTCTTC.

V is TRBV29-1 and J is TRBJ2-3; D gene ambiguous. The length of the CDR3 is 12 residues. The germline V and J ends were trimmed by 8 bases and 1 base, with 10 bases remaining between them. CDR1 and CDR2 (germline): SQVTM, ANQGSEA. The DNA for the CDR3 is TGCAGCACAATCGAAGGCACAGATACGCAGTATTTT. Its translation: CSTIEGTDTQYF.

This clonotype has just a few counts. The chain carries TRBV12-3 or TRBV12-4 and TRBJ2-7; 10 bases are shared with TRBD2. The CDR3 covers 15 residues. Trimming cost V 5 bases and J 4 bases; bases outside gene matches: 8. As DNA, the CDR3 is TGTGCCAGCAGTCCTAGCGGGAGATATTTATACGAGCAGTACTTC. Amino acids: CASSPSGRYLYEQYF.

The table lists this clonotype with a few counts. DNA for the CDR3: TGTGCCATCAGTTCAGGGGGGTTCTATGGCTACACCTTC. This translates into CAISSGGFYGYTF. The chain employs TRBV10-3 and TRBJ1-2; 7 bases line up with TRBD1. The CDR3 totals 13 residues. V dropped 5 bases and J dropped 4; count of bases not matched to a gene: 4. Per germline, CDR1 ENHRY and CDR2 SYGVKD.

This clonotype has a handful of counts. This chain uses TRBV20-1 with TRBJ2-1; no firm D call. V lost 3 bases, J lost 0 bases, and 9 bases lay in between. CDR3 length equals 14 residues. Germline V CDR1 and CDR2: DFQATT, SNEGSKA (reference sequence). The CDR3 region is CSARSAVSYNEQFF. The CDR3 DNA reads TGCAGTGCTAGGAGTGCGGTCTCCTACAATGAGCAGTTCTTC.

This clonotype came up a few times. One end of the junction varies from germline; a read error may be responsible. The chain joins TRBV25-1 to TRBJ1-1, with a tentative D call TRBD1 (5 bases). The CDR3 extends over 13 amino acids. Germline CDR1 is MGHDK and CDR2 is SYGVNS. CDR3 DNA: TGTGCCAGCAGTGAATCGACAGCGAGGAAATATTGTTTT. It translates to CASSESTARKYCF.

This clonotype was seen more than once but under ten times. The J gene is TRBJ1-2, the V gene TRBV12-3 or TRBV12-4, with D perhaps TRBD1 (6 bases). The CDR3 consists of 13 residues. Trimming pared 3 bases from V and 8 bases from J, leaving 13 bases between. The DNA for the CDR3 is TGTGCCAGCAGTTTTTCCGGGGACAACGGCTACACCTTC. This encodes CASSFSGDNGYTF.

V usage is TRBV12-3 or TRBV12-4 and J usage is TRBJ1-1; unclear D gene. With 6 bases removed from V and 4 bases from J, the gap between germline ends came to 18 bases. The CDR3 totals 15 residues. The CDR3 DNA follows: TGTGCCAGCAGCGCGGTGGGGTCCCGGCGCACTGAAGCTTTCTTT. Translating gives CASSAVGSRRTEAFF.

The chain employs TRBV20-1 and TRBJ1-1; D is perhaps TRBD1 (5 bases). The CDR3 runs 14 residues. In germline, CDR1 is DFQATT, CDR2 SNEGSKA (reference sequence). V was pared by 2 bases and J by 10 bases, with 20 bases between. The CDR3 nucleotides are TGCAGTGCTAGAAGGGGCCAGGGCCCAGCGGGAGCTTTCTTT. Its protein product is CSARRGQGPAGAFF.

The J gene is TRBJ2-3, the V gene TRBV20-1; D possibly corresponds to TRBD2 (8 bases). This CDR3 is built from 15 residues. Trimming stripped 5 bases from V and 0 bases from J, with 15 bases between. CDR1 and CDR2 from the germline V gene are DFQATT and SNEGSKA (reference sequence). The CDR3 DNA reads as TGCAGTGCTCACAGGGGCGGGGGGAGCACAGATACGCAGTATTTT. It encodes CSAHRGGGSTDTQYF.

The sample holds a few counts of this clonotype. The gene calls are TRBV7-9 and TRBJ2-5; 7 bases are shared with TRBD2. The germline CDR1 and CDR2 sequences are SEHNR and FQNEAQ (reference sequence). J gave up 3 bases and V 2 bases, and 9 bases lay outside the gene matches. The CDR3 has 16 amino acids. The CDR3 DNA is TGTGCCAGCAGCTTACTCACGGGGGGTTTGAAAGAGACCCAGTACTTC. Translated, it gives CASSLLTGGLKETQYF.

This clonotype has a count of ten or more. CDR3 residues: CSASRRGQGSYEQYF. The CDR3 bases are TGCAGTGCTAGCCGGAGGGGACAGGGGTCCTACGAGCAGTACTTC. This chain links TRBV20-1 with TRBJ2-7; 10 bases line up with TRBD1. Germline V gene lookup returns CDR1 DFQATT and CDR2 SNEGSKA (reference sequence). This CDR3 comprises 15 residues. J lost 1 base, V lost 3 bases, and 6 bases had no gene match.

This chain links TRBV5-1 with TRBJ2-1, with unresolved D. Germline lookup yields CDR1 SGHRS and CDR2 YFSETQ. The V and J ends lost 4 bases and 4 bases respectively, with 12 bases between them. This CDR3 region has 14 residues. The CDR3 reads CASSQTTAYNEQFF. CDR3 sequence (DNA): TGCGCCAGCAGCCAAACCACAGCGTACAATGAGCAGTTCTTC. Based on the CDR3 plus reference TRBV5-1 and TRBJ2-1, the full variable domain is KAGVTQTPRYLIKTRGQQVTLSCSPISGHRSVSWYQQTPGQGLQFLFEYFSETQRNKGNFPGRFSGRQFSNSRSEMNVSTLELGDSALYLCASSQTTAYNEQFFGPGTRLTVL.

This clonotype was detected a few times. The chain combines TRBV11-2 with TRBJ2-5; D is tentatively TRBD1 or TRBD2 (5 bases each). V was clipped by 4 bases and J by 2 bases, with 14 bases between them. Germline CDR1 is SGHAT and CDR2 is FQNNGV. CDR3 size: 15 residues. This CDR3 reads CASSSLRDGQETQYF. Here the CDR3 DNA reads TGTGCCAGCAGCTCCCTCAGGGACGGACAAGAGACCCAGTACTTC.

This clonotype was picked up a small number of times. The chain uses TRBV5-1 and TRBJ2-3; D may be TRBD1 (5 bases). The V gene lost 0 bases and the J gene lost 4 bases, with 15 bases spanning the gap. Germline V gene data show CDR1 as SGHRS and CDR2 as YFSETQ. This CDR3 has 16 residues. CDR3 coding DNA: TGCGCCAGCAGCTTGGGACGACAGTCCATATCAGATACGCAGTATTTT. Translating gives CASSLGRQSISDTQYF.